The rows below give T cell receptor beta chains drawn from one sample of a study of blood T cell repertoires in COVID-19. TCRdb's table, derived via immunoSEQ multiplex PCR, lists solely in-frame clones and lacks some. The sample holds over 250,000 clones; 85% are singletons and the top ten take 13%. The sequenced sample was peripheral blood. The source is a human donor in a cohort sampled during active COVID-19. Each CDR3 is given with its conserved first and last residue. The order of the fields is clone size, V gene, D gene, J gene, CDR3 DNA, CDR3 protein. The D gene is left open where the match is weak. Part of the rows lack a size; the others show once, few, many or a class for expanded clones.

clone size: -; V gene: TRBV6-6; D gene: TRBD1; J gene: TRBJ2-7; CDR3 DNA: TGTGCCAGCAGTTACAACAGGGGGTACGAGCAGTACTTC; CDR3 protein: CASSYNRGYEQYF
clone size: -; V gene: TRBV30; D gene: -; J gene: TRBJ1-5; CDR3 DNA: TGTGCCTGGAACCCCGGGGGTTTCAGCAATCAGCCCCAGCATTTT; CDR3 protein: CAWNPGGFSNQPQHF
clone size: -; V gene: TRBV6-6; D gene: -; J gene: TRBJ1-1; CDR3 DNA: TGTGCCAGCAGTTACTCGGCAGGTGAAGCTTTCTTT; CDR3 protein: CASSYSAGEAFF
clone size: few; V gene: TRBV9; D gene: -; J gene: TRBJ1-2; CDR3 DNA: TGTGCCAGCAGCCCCCACGAGGGGGTGGGCTATGGCTACACCTTC; CDR3 protein: CASSPHEGVGYGYTF
clone size: -; V gene: TRBV3-1/TRBV3-2; D gene: TRBD2; J gene: TRBJ2-1; CDR3 DNA: TGTGCCAGCAGCTTTTCTAGCGGGACCAATGAGCAGTTCTTC; CDR3 protein: CASSFSSGTNEQFF
clone size: few; V gene: TRBV30; D gene: TRBD2; J gene: TRBJ2-2; CDR3 DNA: TGTGCCTGGAGTGTAGGCGGGAGGGCCGCCGGGGAGCTGTTTTTT; CDR3 protein: CAWSVGGRAAGELFF
clone size: -; V gene: TRBV5-1; D gene: -; J gene: TRBJ2-2; CDR3 DNA: TGCGCCAGCAGCTTAACGGGTCGCGCGAACACCGGGGAGCTGTTTTTT; CDR3 protein: CASSLTGRANTGELFF
clone size: -; V gene: TRBV4-1; D gene: TRBD1; J gene: TRBJ1-4; CDR3 DNA: TGCGCCAGCAGCCTCGGGACAGGCGATGAAAAACTGTTTTTT; CDR3 protein: CASSLGTGDEKLFF
clone size: -; V gene: TRBV10-1; D gene: TRBD2; J gene: TRBJ2-3; CDR3 DNA: TGCGCCAGCAAAACCTTAGCGGGAGGCTACACAGATACGCAGTATTTT; CDR3 protein: CASKTLAGGYTDTQYF
clone size: -; V gene: TRBV2; D gene: TRBD1; J gene: TRBJ1-4; CDR3 DNA: TGTGCCAGCTACAGGGGGCGCGGTGAAAAACTGTTTTTT; CDR3 protein: CASYRGRGEKLFF
clone size: -; V gene: TRBV7-3; D gene: TRBD2; J gene: TRBJ2-5; CDR3 DNA: TGTGCCAGCAGCCCCACCGGGAGGACACAGACCCAGTACTTC; CDR3 protein: CASSPTGRTQTQYF
clone size: -; V gene: TRBV6-1; D gene: -; J gene: TRBJ1-5; CDR3 DNA: TGTGCCAGCAGTGAAAGCGGGTCGCAGCCCCAGCATTTT; CDR3 protein: CASSESGSQPQHF
clone size: -; V gene: TRBV3-1/TRBV3-2; D gene: -; J gene: TRBJ1-1; CDR3 DNA: TGTGCCAGCAGCCAAGCCCAACACATCACTGAAGCTTTCTTT; CDR3 protein: CASSQAQHITEAFF
clone size: -; V gene: TRBV7-6; D gene: -; J gene: TRBJ2-5; CDR3 DNA: TGTGCCAGCAGCTTGCTAGTATCGGAGACCCAGTACTTC; CDR3 protein: CASSLLVSETQYF
clone size: once; V gene: TRBV20-1; D gene: -; J gene: TRBJ1-1; CDR3 DNA: TGCAGTGCTAGCCTATCCCGGGGAGCTTTCTTT; CDR3 protein: CSASLSRGAFF
clone size: once; V gene: TRBV7-8; D gene: TRBD2; J gene: TRBJ2-3; CDR3 DNA: TGTGCCAGCAGCTTGACTTACGGGGGGGGCCATACGCAGTATTTT; CDR3 protein: CASSLTYGGGHTQYF
clone size: -; V gene: TRBV28; D gene: TRBD1; J gene: TRBJ2-7; CDR3 DNA: TGTGCCAGCAGTTCCCCGACAGGGGGCGACCTCTACGAGCAGTACTTC; CDR3 protein: CASSSPTGGDLYEQYF
clone size: -; V gene: TRBV4-2; D gene: -; J gene: TRBJ1-6; CDR3 DNA: TGTGCCAGCAGCCGCCTCGCCGGATCAACAGGGAATTCACCCCTCCACTTT; CDR3 protein: CASSRLAGSTGNSPLHF
clone size: -; V gene: TRBV28; D gene: TRBD1; J gene: TRBJ1-2; CDR3 DNA: TGTGCCAGCAGCAATCGACAGGGAGGCTACACCTTC; CDR3 protein: CASSNRQGGYTF
clone size: -; V gene: TRBV6-5; D gene: TRBD2; J gene: TRBJ2-7; CDR3 DNA: TGTGCCAGCAGTTACCGCGGGAGCCCCCCAGGGGAGCAGTACTTC; CDR3 protein: CASSYRGSPPGEQYF
clone size: -; V gene: TRBV18; D gene: TRBD2; J gene: TRBJ2-7; CDR3 DNA: TGTGCCAGCTCATTTTTACTAGCGGGAGCAGCCAACGAGCAGTACTTC; CDR3 protein: CASSFLLAGAANEQYF
clone size: -; V gene: TRBV7-2; D gene: TRBD2; J gene: TRBJ2-1; CDR3 DNA: TGTGCCAGCAGCCCACTAGCGGGAATTAATCGGCGCAATGAGCAGTTCTTC; CDR3 protein: CASSPLAGINRRNEQFF
clone size: -; V gene: TRBV4-1; D gene: TRBD2; J gene: TRBJ2-1; CDR3 DNA: TGCGCCAGCAGCCAAGGGCTAGCGGGAGGGTTAGATGAGCAGTTCTTC; CDR3 protein: CASSQGLAGGLDEQFF
clone size: once; V gene: TRBV19; D gene: TRBD2; J gene: TRBJ2-3; CDR3 DNA: TGTGCCAGTAGCGGGACTAGCGGAAAGAGGGATACGCAGTATTTT; CDR3 protein: CASSGTSGKRDTQYF
clone size: -; V gene: TRBV5-4; D gene: TRBD1; J gene: TRBJ2-5; CDR3 DNA: TGTGCCAGCAGCTTGGGAGGGGGCGCCGGCGAGACCCAGTACTTC; CDR3 protein: CASSLGGGAGETQYF
clone size: -; V gene: TRBV6-5; D gene: TRBD1; J gene: TRBJ1-2; CDR3 DNA: TGTGCCAGCAGTTACCCCCCGGGACAGGGTGACTATGGCTACACCTTC; CDR3 protein: CASSYPPGQGDYGYTF
clone size: once; V gene: TRBV28; D gene: TRBD1; J gene: TRBJ1-5; CDR3 DNA: TGTGCCAGCAGTCGCCGTGGGACAGGCCATCAGCCCCAGCATTTT; CDR3 protein: CASSRRGTGHQPQHF
clone size: -; V gene: TRBV9; D gene: -; J gene: TRBJ2-1; CDR3 DNA: TGTGCCAGCAGTGAGGGCTCCGGACCCAATTATGAGCAGTTCTTC; CDR3 protein: CASSEGSGPNYEQFF
clone size: -; V gene: TRBV9; D gene: -; J gene: TRBJ1-4; CDR3 DNA: TGTGCCAGCAGCGAAGGGGGAGGGAAAACTAATGAAAAACTGTTTTTT; CDR3 protein: CASSEGGGKTNEKLFF
clone size: -; V gene: TRBV15; D gene: -; J gene: TRBJ2-2; CDR3 DNA: TGTGCCACCAGCAGAGTCGAGACAGGAGGTACCGGGGAGCTGTTTTTT; CDR3 protein: CATSRVETGGTGELFF
clone size: -; V gene: TRBV18; D gene: -; J gene: TRBJ2-7; CDR3 DNA: TGTGCCAGCGCCAGGAGCGGAACCTACGAGCAGTACTTC; CDR3 protein: CASARSGTYEQYF
clone size: -; V gene: TRBV12-3/TRBV12-4; D gene: TRBD2; J gene: TRBJ2-1; CDR3 DNA: TGTGCCAGCAGTTTACCTGCGGGAGTTTCTTGGTTCTTC; CDR3 protein: CASSLPAGVSWFF
clone size: -; V gene: TRBV2; D gene: -; J gene: TRBJ2-2; CDR3 DNA: TGTGCCAGCACGCCTAGCGTAACCACCGGGGAGCTGTTTTTT; CDR3 protein: CASTPSVTTGELFF
clone size: -; V gene: TRBV2; D gene: -; J gene: TRBJ1-2; CDR3 DNA: TGTGCCAGCAGTTCGACAGATATGTCCTATGGCTACACCTTC; CDR3 protein: CASSSTDMSYGYTF
clone size: once; V gene: TRBV27; D gene: TRBD2; J gene: TRBJ2-7; CDR3 DNA: TGTGCCAGCAGTTTAGAGTCTAGTACTAGCGGCTTTTGGGGGCAGTACTTC; CDR3 protein: CASSLESSTSGFWGQYF
clone size: -; V gene: TRBV5-4; D gene: -; J gene: TRBJ2-3; CDR3 DNA: TGTGCCAGCAGGAGGCTAGATGGCACAGATACGCAGTATTTT; CDR3 protein: CASRRLDGTDTQYF
clone size: once; V gene: TRBV25-1; D gene: -; J gene: TRBJ2-3; CDR3 DNA: TGTGCCAGCAGTCGGACAGATACGCAGTATTTT; CDR3 protein: CASSRTDTQYF
clone size: -; V gene: TRBV29-1; D gene: TRBD2; J gene: TRBJ2-3; CDR3 DNA: TGCAGCGTTCGAAAGACTAGCGGAGGCACAGATACGCAGTATTTT; CDR3 protein: CSVRKTSGGTDTQYF
clone size: -; V gene: TRBV7-6; D gene: TRBD1; J gene: TRBJ2-7; CDR3 DNA: TGTGCCAGCAGCTCGGGACAGGTTGCCTACGAGCAGTACTTC; CDR3 protein: CASSSGQVAYEQYF
clone size: -; V gene: TRBV7-2; D gene: TRBD2; J gene: TRBJ2-5; CDR3 DNA: TGTGCCAGCAGTCTGGGGGAACTAGCGGGTAGAGAGACCCAGTACTTC; CDR3 protein: CASSLGELAGRETQYF
clone size: few; V gene: TRBV29-1; D gene: -; J gene: TRBJ2-2; CDR3 DNA: TGCAGCGCCCGTTACAAGACCGGGGAGCTGTTTTTT; CDR3 protein: CSARYKTGELFF
clone size: -; V gene: TRBV6-6; D gene: TRBD1; J gene: TRBJ2-7; CDR3 DNA: TGTGCCAGCAGCCGGGACAGCACCTACGAGCAGTACTTC; CDR3 protein: CASSRDSTYEQYF
clone size: -; V gene: TRBV28; D gene: TRBD2; J gene: TRBJ2-7; CDR3 DNA: TGTGCCAGCAGTTTTAGCGGGACCTACGAGCAGTACTTC; CDR3 protein: CASSFSGTYEQYF